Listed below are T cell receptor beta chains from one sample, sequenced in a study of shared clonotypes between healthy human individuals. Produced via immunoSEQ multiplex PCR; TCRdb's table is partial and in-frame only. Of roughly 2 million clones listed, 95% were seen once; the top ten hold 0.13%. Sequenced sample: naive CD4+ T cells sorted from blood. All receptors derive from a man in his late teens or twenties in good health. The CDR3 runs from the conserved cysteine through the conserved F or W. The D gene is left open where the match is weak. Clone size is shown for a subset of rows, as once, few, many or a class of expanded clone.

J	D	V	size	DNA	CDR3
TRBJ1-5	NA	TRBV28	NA	TGTGCCAGCAGTTTGGCCCGGCAGCTAAATCAGCCCCAGCATTTT	CASSLARQLNQPQHF
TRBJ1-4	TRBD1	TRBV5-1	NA	TGCGCCAGCAGCCAGGGACAGAATGAAAAACTGTTTTTT	CASSQGQNEKLFF
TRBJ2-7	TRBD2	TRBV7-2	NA	TGTGCCAGCAGCTTAGGGACTAGCGGGGGCGAGCAGTACTTC	CASSLGTSGGEQYF
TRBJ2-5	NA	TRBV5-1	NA	TGCGCCAGCAGCTTGGGGTCCCCGGATTTGGAGACCCAGTACTTC	CASSLGSPDLETQYF
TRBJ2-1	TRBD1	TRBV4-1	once	TGCGCCAGCAGCCAGCTCGGACAGGGGGGAAGACGTGAGCAGTTCTTC	CASSQLGQGGRREQFF
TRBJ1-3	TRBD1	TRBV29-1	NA	TGCAGCGTTGGCTCAGGGGGCGGCTCTGGAAACACCATATATTTT	CSVGSGGGSGNTIYF
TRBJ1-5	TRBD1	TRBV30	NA	TGTGCCTGGAGTGTAGGGACAGCCAATCAGCCCCAGCATTTT	CAWSVGTANQPQHF
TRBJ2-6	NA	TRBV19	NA	TGTGCCAGTACCAATTTGCTCTCTGGGGCCAACGTCCTGACTTTC	CASTNLLSGANVLTF
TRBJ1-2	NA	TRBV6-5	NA	TGTGCCAGCAGTCTCAGAGGGGGGAGCGGCTACACCTTC	CASSLRGGSGYTF
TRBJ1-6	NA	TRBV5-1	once	TGCGCCAGCAGCTTGAAGGGGAGGATCGATAATTCACCCCTCCACTTT	CASSLKGRIDNSPLHF
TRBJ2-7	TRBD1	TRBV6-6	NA	TGTGCCAGCAGTTCGAGGACAGGGGAGGGCGAGCAGTACTTC	CASSSRTGEGEQYF
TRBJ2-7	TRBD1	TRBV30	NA	TGTGCCTGCGCGGGACAGGGCCGAGGCTACGAGCAGTACTTC	CACAGQGRGYEQYF
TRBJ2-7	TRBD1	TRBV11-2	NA	TGTGCCAGCAGCGACAGGGCCTACGAGCAGTACTTC	CASSDRAYEQYF
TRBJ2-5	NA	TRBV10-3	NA	TGTGCCATCAGACGGGACTCCCAAGAGACCCAGTACTTC	CAIRRDSQETQYF
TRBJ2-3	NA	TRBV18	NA	TGTGCCAGCTCACGCGACGGATCCACAGATACGCAGTATTTT	CASSRDGSTDTQYF
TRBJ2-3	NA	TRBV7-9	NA	TGTGCCAGCAGCCCGCCGGGACCGAGCACAGATACGCAGTATTTT	CASSPPGPSTDTQYF
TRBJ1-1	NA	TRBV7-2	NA	TGTGCCAGCAGATCAGATCTGAACACTGAAGCTTTCTTT	CASRSDLNTEAFF
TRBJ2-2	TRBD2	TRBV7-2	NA	TGTGCCAGCAGCTTCATCGGACTAGCCCTGAACACCGGGGAGCTGTTTTTT	CASSFIGLALNTGELFF
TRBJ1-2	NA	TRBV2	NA	TGTGCCAGCAGTGATACGAGGGGGGGTAACTATGGCTACACCTTC	CASSDTRGGNYGYTF
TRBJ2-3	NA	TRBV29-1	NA	TGCAGCGAGGGGGGTGGGCGGCAGACTAGCACAGATACGCAGTATTTT	CSEGGGRQTSTDTQYF
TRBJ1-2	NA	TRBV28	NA	TGTGCCAGCAGTTTAACCTACAGGGTTAGCTATGGCTACACCTTC	CASSLTYRVSYGYTF
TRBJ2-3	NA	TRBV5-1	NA	TGCGCCAGCAGCTTGGTAGCGGAACGCACAGATACGCAGTATTTT	CASSLVAERTDTQYF
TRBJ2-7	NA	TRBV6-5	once	TGTGCCAGCAGTCCCCACTACGGATCCTACGAGCAGTACTTC	CASSPHYGSYEQYF
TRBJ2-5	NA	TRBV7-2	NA	TGTGCCAGCAGCCCCCTGGGGCAGACACAGCAGACCCAGTACTTC	CASSPLGQTQQTQYF
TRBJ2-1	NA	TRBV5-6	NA	TGTGCCAGCAGCTTGGGAAGGATCAGACCTAACAATGAGCAGTTCTTC	CASSLGRIRPNNEQFF
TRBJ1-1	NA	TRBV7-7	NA	TGTGCTAGCAGCTTCTGGCAGCTGAACACTGAAGCTTTCTTT	CASSFWQLNTEAFF
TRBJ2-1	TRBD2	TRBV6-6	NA	TGTGCCAGCCCCGTCGGGACTAGCTCCTACAATGAGCAGTTCTTC	CASPVGTSSYNEQFF
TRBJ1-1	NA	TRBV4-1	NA	TGCGCCAGCAGCCGAACTTGGGGGGACACTGAAGCTTTCTTT	CASSRTWGDTEAFF
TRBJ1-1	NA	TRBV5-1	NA	TGCGCCAGCAGCCCCGGGACCAAGAACACTGAAGCTTTCTTT	CASSPGTKNTEAFF
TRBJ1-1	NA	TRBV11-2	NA	TGTGCCAGCAGCTCATTTACTGAAGCTTTCTTT	CASSSFTEAFF
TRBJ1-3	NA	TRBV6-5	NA	TGTGCCAGCAGAAGCCTGGGGGCTTTTGGAAACACCATATATTTT	CASRSLGAFGNTIYF
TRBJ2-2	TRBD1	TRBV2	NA	TGTGCCAGCAGCAGTTCCTCGACAGGGGGCGGCGGGGAGCTGTTTTTT	CASSSSSTGGGGELFF
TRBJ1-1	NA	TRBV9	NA	TGTGCCAGCAGCGTCACAGGGTACACTGAAGCTTTCTTT	CASSVTGYTEAFF
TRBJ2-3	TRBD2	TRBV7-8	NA	TGTGCCAGCCGACTAGCGGGAGGGTCTAGCACAGATACGCAGTATTTT	CASRLAGGSSTDTQYF
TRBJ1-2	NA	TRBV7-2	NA	TGTGCCAGCAGCGCTCCCCCCCAGACAGTAAGGGAGGGCTACACCTTC	CASSAPPQTVREGYTF
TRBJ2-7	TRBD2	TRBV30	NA	TGTGCCTGGAGTCCCGGACTAGCGGGGGGAACGGAGCAGTACTTC	CAWSPGLAGGTEQYF
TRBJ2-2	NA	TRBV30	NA	TGTGCCTGCCCGGGCAGGGCATACACCGGGGAGCTGTTTTTT	CACPGRAYTGELFF
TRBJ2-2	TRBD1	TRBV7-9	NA	TGTGCCAGCAGCTTCGCCGGGACAGGGCCCGGGGAGCTGTTTTTT	CASSFAGTGPGELFF
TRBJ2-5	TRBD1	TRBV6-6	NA	TGTGCCAGCAGCCCCCCAGGGGGCAGGGAGACCCAGTACTTC	CASSPPGGRETQYF
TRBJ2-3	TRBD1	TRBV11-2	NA	TGTGCCAGCAGCCTAAGACAGGGGGCGACAGATACGCAGTATTTT	CASSLRQGATDTQYF
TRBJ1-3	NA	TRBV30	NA	TGTGCCTGCTCTCTGGCGGCAATCTCTGGAAACACCATATATTTT	CACSLAAISGNTIYF
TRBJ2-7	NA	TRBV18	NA	TGTGCCAGCTCACCGACGTCCTACGAGCAGTACTTC	CASSPTSYEQYF
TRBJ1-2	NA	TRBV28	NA	TGTGCCAGCAGTTTATCTATCAGGAGTGGCTATGGCTACACCTTC	CASSLSIRSGYGYTF
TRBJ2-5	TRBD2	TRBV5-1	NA	TGCGCCAGCAGCTTACAAACTAGCGGGAGCCAAGAGACCCAGTACTTC	CASSLQTSGSQETQYF
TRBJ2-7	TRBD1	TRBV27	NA	TGTGCCAGCAGACTGGGACAGGGGGTTTACGAGCAGTACTTC	CASRLGQGVYEQYF
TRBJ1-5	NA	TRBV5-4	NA	TGTGCCAGCAGCTTGGACAATCAAATCGATCAGCCCCAGCATTTT	CASSLDNQIDQPQHF
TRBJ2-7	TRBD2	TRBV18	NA	TGTGCCAGCTCACCACCTCGGGAGGGCCCCTACGAGCAGTACTTC	CASSPPREGPYEQYF
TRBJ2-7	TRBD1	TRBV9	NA	TGTGCCAGCAGCGTAAAAACAGGGGGGCCCTACGAGCAGTACTTC	CASSVKTGGPYEQYF
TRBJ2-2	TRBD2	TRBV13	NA	TGTGCCAGCAGCCGCGGACTAGCGGGAGTCACCGGGGAGCTGTTTTTT	CASSRGLAGVTGELFF
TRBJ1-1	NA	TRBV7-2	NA	TGTGCCAGCAGCCGGACAGCGCGATGGAACACTGAAGCTTTCTTT	CASSRTARWNTEAFF
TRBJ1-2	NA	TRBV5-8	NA	TGTGCCAGCAGCTTGGACTATCGGGGGGCGCGCTATGGCTACACCTTC	CASSLDYRGARYGYTF
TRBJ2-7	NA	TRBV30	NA	TGTGCCTGGAATTACAGGGGGGGGTACGAGCAGTACTTC	CAWNYRGGYEQYF
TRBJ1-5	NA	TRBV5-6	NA	TGTGCCAGCAGCTTGACAGCAAATCAGCCCCAGCATTTT	CASSLTANQPQHF
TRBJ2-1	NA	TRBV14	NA	TGTGCCAGCAGCCAAAGTTTGAGTTCAGGGATGAGCAGTGAGCAGTTCTTC	CASSQSLSSGMSSEQFF
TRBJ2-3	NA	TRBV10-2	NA	TGCGCCAGCAGGGTACAGAACACAGATACGCAGTATTTT	CASRVQNTDTQYF